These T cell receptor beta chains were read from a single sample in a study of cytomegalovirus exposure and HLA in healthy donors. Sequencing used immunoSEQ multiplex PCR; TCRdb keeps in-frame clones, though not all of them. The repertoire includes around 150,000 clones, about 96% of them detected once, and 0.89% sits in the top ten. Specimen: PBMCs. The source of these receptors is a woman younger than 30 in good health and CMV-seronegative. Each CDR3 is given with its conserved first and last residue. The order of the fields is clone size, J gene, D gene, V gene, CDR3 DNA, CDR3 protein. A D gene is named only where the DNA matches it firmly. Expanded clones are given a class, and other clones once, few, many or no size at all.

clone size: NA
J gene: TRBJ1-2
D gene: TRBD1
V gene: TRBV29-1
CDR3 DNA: TGCAGCGTTGAGACGGAACTGACAGGGCTCTATGGCTACACCTTC
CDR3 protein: CSVETELTGLYGYTF

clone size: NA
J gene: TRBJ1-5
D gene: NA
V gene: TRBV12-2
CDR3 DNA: TGTGCAAGTCACTTCGACGGGGGTAATCAGCCCCAGCATTTT
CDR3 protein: CASHFDGGNQPQHF

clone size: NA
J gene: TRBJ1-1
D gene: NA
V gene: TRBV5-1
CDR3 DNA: TGCGCCAGCAGCCCCAGTGTTGGTGAGCGGGGCACTGAAGCTTTCTTT
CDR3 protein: CASSPSVGERGTEAFF

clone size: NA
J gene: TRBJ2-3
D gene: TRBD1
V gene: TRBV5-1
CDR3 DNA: TGCGCCAGCAGCACGGACAGGGGGGGACCAGATACGCAGTATTTT
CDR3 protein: CASSTDRGGPDTQYF

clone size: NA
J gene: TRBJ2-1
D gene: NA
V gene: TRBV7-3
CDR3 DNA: TGTGCCAGCAGCTTAACAGGGGTATACAATGAGCAGTTCTTC
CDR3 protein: CASSLTGVYNEQFF

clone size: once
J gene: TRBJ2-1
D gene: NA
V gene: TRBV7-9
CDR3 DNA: TGTGCCAGCAGCTTAGGTACAAATGAGCAGTTCTTC
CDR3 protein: CASSLGTNEQFF

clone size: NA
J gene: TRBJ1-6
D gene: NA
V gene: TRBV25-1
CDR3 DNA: TGTGCCAGCAGTGCCCGGCGGATCTCCTATAATTCACCCCTCCACTTT
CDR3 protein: CASSARRISYNSPLHF

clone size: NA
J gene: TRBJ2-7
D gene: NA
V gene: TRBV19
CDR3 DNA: TGTGCCAGTAGTATAAAGGGGTCGGTCTACGAGCAGTACTTC
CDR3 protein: CASSIKGSVYEQYF

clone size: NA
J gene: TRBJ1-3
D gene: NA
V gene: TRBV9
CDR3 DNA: TGTGCCAGCAGCTCCCCCAGGGGCTCTGGAAACACCATATATTTT
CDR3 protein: CASSSPRGSGNTIYF

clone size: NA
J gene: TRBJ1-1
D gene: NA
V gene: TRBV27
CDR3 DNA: TGTGCCAGCATCCAACGGGACAACAATGAAGCTTTCTTT
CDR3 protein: CASIQRDNNEAFF

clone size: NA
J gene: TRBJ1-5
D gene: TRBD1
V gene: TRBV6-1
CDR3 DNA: TGTGCCAGCAGCACACACAGGGGGTGGGCCCAGCATTTT
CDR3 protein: CASSTHRGWAQHF

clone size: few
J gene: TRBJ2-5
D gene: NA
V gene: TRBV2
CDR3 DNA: TGTGCCAGCAGTGATATGGTTAGTCGAACCTCATCCCGGGAGACCCAGTACTTC
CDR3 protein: CASSDMVSRTSSRETQYF

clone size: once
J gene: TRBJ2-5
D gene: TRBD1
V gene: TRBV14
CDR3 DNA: TGTGCCAGCAGCCAATTGGGACAGTGGCAAGAGACCCAGTACTTC
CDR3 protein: CASSQLGQWQETQYF

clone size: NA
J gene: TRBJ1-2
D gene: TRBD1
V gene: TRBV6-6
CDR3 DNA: TGTGCCAGCACGTACCGGGACAGGGGCTTCGGCTACACCTTC
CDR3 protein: CASTYRDRGFGYTF

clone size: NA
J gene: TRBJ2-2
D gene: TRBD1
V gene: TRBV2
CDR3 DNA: TGTGCCAGCAGTTCGGACAGGGATACCACCGGGGAGCTGTTTTTT
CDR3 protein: CASSSDRDTTGELFF

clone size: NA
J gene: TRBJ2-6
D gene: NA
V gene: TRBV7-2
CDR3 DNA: TGTGCCAGCAGCTTATTCGGGATACAGGCCAACGTCCTGACTTTC
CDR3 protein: CASSLFGIQANVLTF

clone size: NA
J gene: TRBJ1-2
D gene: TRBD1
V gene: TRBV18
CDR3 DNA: TGTGCCAGCTCACCAACGCCTAGGACAGGGGACTATGGCTACACCTTC
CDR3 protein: CASSPTPRTGDYGYTF

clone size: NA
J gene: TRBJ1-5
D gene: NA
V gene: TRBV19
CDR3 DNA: TGTGCCAGTAGTATCGAAGTGGGGCATAGTCAGCCCCAGCATTTT
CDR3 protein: CASSIEVGHSQPQHF

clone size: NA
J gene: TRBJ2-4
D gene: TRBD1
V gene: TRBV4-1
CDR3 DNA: TGCGCCAGCAGCCAGGACAGGGTGGCCAAAAACATTCAGTACTTC
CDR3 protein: CASSQDRVAKNIQYF

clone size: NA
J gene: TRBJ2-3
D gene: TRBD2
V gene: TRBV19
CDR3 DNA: TGTGCCAGTAGTATTCGAGCGGGGGGATTGACAGATACGCAGTATTTT
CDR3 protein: CASSIRAGGLTDTQYF

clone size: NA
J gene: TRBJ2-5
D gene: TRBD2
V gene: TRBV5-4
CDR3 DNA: TGTGCCAGCAGCCGACCTGCTAGCGGGGGGGCCCAAGAGACCCAGTACTTC
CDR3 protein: CASSRPASGGAQETQYF

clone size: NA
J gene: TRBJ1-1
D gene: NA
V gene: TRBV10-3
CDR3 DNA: TGTGCCCCCCGGGGGGTGAACACTGAAGCTTTCTTT
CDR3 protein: CAPRGVNTEAFF

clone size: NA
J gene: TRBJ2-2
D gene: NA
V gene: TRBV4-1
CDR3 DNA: TGCGCCAGCAGCCAATTCACAGCCCCGAACACCGGGGAGCTGTTTTTT
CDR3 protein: CASSQFTAPNTGELFF

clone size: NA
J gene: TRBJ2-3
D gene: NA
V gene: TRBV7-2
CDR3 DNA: TGTGCCAGCAGCTTAAATTTCCGGGGGAACACAGATACGCAGTATTTT
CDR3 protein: CASSLNFRGNTDTQYF

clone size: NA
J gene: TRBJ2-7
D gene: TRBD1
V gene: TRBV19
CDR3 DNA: TGTGCCAGTAGTGCCGGACAGGCCCTCTCCTACGAGCAGTACTTC
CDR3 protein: CASSAGQALSYEQYF

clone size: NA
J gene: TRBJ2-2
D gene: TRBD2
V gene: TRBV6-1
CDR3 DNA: TGTGCCAGCTACTCCCTAGCGGGGCCCATGGAGCTGTTTTTT
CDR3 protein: CASYSLAGPMELFF

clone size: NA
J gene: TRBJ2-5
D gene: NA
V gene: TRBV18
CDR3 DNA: TGTGCCAGCTCACCAGGCGACTATAGGAGCAAAGAGACCCAGTACTTC
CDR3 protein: CASSPGDYRSKETQYF

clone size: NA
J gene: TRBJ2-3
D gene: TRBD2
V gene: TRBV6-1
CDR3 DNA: TGTGCCAGCAGGGAGCGGGGGCTCACAGATACGCAGTATTTT
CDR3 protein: CASRERGLTDTQYF

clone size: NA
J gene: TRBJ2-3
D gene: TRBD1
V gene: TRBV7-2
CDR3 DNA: TGTGCCAGCAGCCCCGGGACAGGGGGATCAGATACGCAGTATTTT
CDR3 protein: CASSPGTGGSDTQYF

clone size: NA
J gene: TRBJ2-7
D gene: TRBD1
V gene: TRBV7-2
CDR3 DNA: TGTGCCAGCAGCTGGGGGACAGTTTCCTACGAGCAGTACTTC
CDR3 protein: CASSWGTVSYEQYF

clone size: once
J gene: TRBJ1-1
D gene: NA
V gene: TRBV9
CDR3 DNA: TGTGCCAGCAGCACGGACAGTTTTCCGAACACTGAAGCTTTCTTT
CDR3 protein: CASSTDSFPNTEAFF

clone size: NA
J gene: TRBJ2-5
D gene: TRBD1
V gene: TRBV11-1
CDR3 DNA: TGTGCCAGCTCCCCGGACAGGGATGAGACCCAGTACTTC
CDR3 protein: CASSPDRDETQYF

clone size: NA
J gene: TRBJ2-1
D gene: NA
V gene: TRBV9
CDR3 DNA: TGTGCCAGCAGCACAGGTTACAATGAGCAGTTCTTC
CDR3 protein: CASSTGYNEQFF

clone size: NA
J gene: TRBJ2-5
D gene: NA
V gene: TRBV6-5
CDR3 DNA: TGTGCCAGCAGTTACGGCATGACTGGGGAGACCCAGTACTTC
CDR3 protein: CASSYGMTGETQYF

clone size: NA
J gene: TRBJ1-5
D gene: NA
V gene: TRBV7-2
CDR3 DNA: TGTGCCAGCAGCTTCGGGGGGGTCGGGGCTCAGCCCCAGCATTTT
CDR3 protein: CASSFGGVGAQPQHF

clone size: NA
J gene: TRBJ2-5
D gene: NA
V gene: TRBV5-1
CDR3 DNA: TGCGCCAGCATGGCAGGCCTCGAAGAGACCCAGTACTTC
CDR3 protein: CASMAGLEETQYF

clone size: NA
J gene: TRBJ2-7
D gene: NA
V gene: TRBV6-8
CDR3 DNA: TGTGCCAGCATCAATGGGGACTTTTGGGAGCAGTACTTC
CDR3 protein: CASINGDFWEQYF